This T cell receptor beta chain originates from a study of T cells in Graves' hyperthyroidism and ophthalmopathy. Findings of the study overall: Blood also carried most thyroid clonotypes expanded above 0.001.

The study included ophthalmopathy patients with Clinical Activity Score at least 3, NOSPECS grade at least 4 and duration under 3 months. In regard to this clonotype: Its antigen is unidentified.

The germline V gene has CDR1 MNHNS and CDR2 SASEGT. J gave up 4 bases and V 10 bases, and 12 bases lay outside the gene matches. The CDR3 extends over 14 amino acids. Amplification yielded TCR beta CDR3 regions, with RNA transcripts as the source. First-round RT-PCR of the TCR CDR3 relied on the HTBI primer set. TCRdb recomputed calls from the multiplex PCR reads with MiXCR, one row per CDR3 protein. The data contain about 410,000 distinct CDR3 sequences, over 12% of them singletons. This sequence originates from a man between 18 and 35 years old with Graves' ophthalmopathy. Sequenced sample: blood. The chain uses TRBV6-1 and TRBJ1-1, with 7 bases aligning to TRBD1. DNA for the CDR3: TGTGCCACCCCAGGGGGGGGCAGGTCCACTGAAGCTTTCTTT. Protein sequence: CATPGGGRSTEAFF.